The clone carrying this T cell receptor (beta chain) was observed a single time. This sample is part of a study of CD8+CD57+ T cells in acquired aplastic anemia. TCR beta VDJ and CDR3 profiles were obtained from a genomic DNA template. TCRdb independently ran MiXCR on the reads; one entry per CDR3 protein. Here the sample spans some 82,000 distinct CDR3 sequences, approximately 46% being singletons. The CDR3 runs to 11 residues. Germline assignment: CDR1 SNHLY and CDR2 FYNNEI. Losses at the gene ends were 3 bases for V and 11 bases for J; bases not matched to a gene: 2. Sequencing was carried out using sorted CD4+, CD8+, or CD8+CD57+ T cells (not recorded which) from PBMCs. The source is a human donor in good health, serving as a control. The chain uses TRBV2 and TRBJ1-2, with 8 bases lining up with TRBD1. The CDR3 DNA follows: TGTGCCAGCAGTGACGGACAGGGTTACACCTTC. This sequence encodes CASSDGQGYTF.